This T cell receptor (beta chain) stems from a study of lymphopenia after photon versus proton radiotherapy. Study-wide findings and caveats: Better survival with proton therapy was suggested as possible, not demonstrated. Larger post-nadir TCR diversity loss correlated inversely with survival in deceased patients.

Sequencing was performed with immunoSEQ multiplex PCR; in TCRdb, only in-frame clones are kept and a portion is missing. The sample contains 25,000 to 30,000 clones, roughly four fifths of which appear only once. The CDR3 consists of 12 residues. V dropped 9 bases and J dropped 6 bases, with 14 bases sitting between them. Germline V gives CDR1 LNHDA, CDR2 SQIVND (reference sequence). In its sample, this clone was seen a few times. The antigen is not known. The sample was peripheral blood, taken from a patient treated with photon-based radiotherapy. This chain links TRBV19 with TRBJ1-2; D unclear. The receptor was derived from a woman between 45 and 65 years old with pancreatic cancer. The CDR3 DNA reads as TGTGCCAGCCTATCTTCCTCCAATGGCTACACCTTC. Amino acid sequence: CASLSSSNGYTF. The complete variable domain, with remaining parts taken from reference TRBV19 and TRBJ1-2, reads DGGITQSPKYLFRKEGQNVTLSCEQNLNHDAMYWYRQDPGQGLRLIYYSQIVNDFQKGDIAEGYSVSREKKESFPLTVTSAQKNPTAFYLCASLSSSNGYTFGSGTRLTVV.